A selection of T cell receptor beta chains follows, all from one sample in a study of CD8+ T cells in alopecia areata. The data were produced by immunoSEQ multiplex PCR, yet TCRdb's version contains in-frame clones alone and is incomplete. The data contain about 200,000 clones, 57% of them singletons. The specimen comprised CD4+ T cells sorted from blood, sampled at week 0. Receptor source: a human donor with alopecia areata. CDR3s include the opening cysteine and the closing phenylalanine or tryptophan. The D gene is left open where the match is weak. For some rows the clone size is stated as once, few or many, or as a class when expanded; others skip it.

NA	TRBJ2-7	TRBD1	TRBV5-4	CASSHPGQGGEQYF	TGTGCCAGCAGCCATCCGGGACAGGGGGGCGAGCAGTACTTC
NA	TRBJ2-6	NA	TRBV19	CASSIPDGAGANVLTF	TGTGCCAGTAGTATCCCAGATGGAGCTGGGGCCAACGTCCTGACTTTC
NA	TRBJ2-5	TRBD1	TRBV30	CAWSQGVSETQYF	TGTGCCTGGAGTCAGGGGGTCTCAGAGACCCAGTACTTC
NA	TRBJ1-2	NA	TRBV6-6	CASGGQDYGYTF	TGTGCCAGCGGGGGGCAGGACTATGGCTACACCTTC
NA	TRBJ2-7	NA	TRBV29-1	CSVRDYEQYF	TGCAGCGTCAGGGACTACGAGCAGTACTTC
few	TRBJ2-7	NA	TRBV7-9	CANAAGPGPYEQYF	TGTGCCAACGCGGCGGGGCCGGGGCCCTACGAGCAGTACTTC
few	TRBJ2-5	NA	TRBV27	CASSSGRLQETQYF	TGTGCCAGCAGTTCTGGACGGCTACAAGAGACCCAGTACTTC
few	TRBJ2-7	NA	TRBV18	CASSLTLSGSSYEQYF	TGTGCCAGCTCCCTAACATTGTCGGGAAGCTCCTACGAGCAGTACTTC
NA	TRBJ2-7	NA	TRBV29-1	CSVQKNSPAEQYF	TGCAGCGTTCAGAAGAACAGTCCTGCCGAGCAGTACTTC
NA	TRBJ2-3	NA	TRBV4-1	CASSQIIGFGTDTQYF	TGCGCCAGCAGCCAAATCATCGGTTTCGGCACAGATACGCAGTATTTT
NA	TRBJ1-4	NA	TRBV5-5	CASSLDREYEKLFF	TGTGCCAGCAGCTTGGACAGAGAATATGAAAAACTGTTTTTT
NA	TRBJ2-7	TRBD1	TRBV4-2	CASSQVETGTYEQYF	TGTGCCAGCAGCCAAGTCGAGACAGGGACCTACGAGCAGTACTTC
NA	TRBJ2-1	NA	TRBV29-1	CSFYRSNEQFF	TGCAGCTTCTATCGGAGCAATGAGCAGTTCTTC
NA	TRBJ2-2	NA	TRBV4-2	CASSLDKANTGELFF	TGTGCCAGCAGTCTCGACAAGGCGAACACCGGGGAGCTGTTTTTT
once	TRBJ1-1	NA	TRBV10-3	CAIRSGTSNTEAFF	TGTGCCATCAGATCCGGGACATCCAACACTGAAGCTTTCTTT
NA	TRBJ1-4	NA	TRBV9	CASSVEGRSNEKLFF	TGTGCCAGCAGCGTAGAGGGACGGTCAAATGAAAAACTGTTTTTT
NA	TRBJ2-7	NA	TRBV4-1	CASSRGDRQAYEQYF	TGCGCCAGCAGCCGAGGGGACCGACAGGCCTACGAGCAGTACTTC
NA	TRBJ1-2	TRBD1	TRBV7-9	CASSSAGQGLYGYTF	TGTGCCAGCAGCTCGGCGGGACAGGGGCTCTATGGCTACACCTTC
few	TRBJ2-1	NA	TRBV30	CAWSVRGLRYNEQFF	TGTGCCTGGAGTGTACGGGGACTTCGCTACAATGAGCAGTTCTTC
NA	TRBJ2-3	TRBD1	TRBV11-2	CASSRTGMGTDTQYF	TGTGCCAGCAGCAGGACAGGGATGGGCACAGATACGCAGTATTTT
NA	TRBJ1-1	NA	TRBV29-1	CSVVQGNTEAFF	TGCAGCGTTGTCCAGGGGAACACTGAAGCTTTCTTT
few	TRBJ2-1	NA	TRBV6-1	CASRLDPRAGNEQFF	TGTGCCAGCAGACTCGACCCCCGCGCCGGCAATGAGCAGTTCTTC
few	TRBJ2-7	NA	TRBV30	CAWSVRAFSYEQYF	TGTGCCTGGAGTGTAAGAGCGTTCTCCTACGAGCAGTACTTC
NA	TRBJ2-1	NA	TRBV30	CAWSVRLLSYNEQFF	TGTGCCTGGAGTGTACGGCTCCTCTCCTACAATGAGCAGTTCTTC
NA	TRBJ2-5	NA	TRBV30	CAWEQAGSPGETQYF	TGTGCCTGGGAACAAGCTGGATCCCCGGGAGAGACCCAGTACTTC
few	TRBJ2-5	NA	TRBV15	CATSRDLVTQYF	TGTGCCACCAGCAGAGATCTTGTGACCCAGTACTTC
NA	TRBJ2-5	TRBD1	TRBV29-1	CSVDRDRFRYQETQYF	TGCAGCGTTGACAGGGACAGATTTAGGTACCAAGAGACCCAGTACTTC
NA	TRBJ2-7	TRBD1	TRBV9	CASSRLLDRATYEQYF	TGTGCCAGCAGCCGATTACTTGACAGGGCGACCTACGAGCAGTACTTC
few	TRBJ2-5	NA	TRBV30	CAWSVTETQYF	TGTGCCTGGAGTGTCACAGAGACCCAGTACTTC